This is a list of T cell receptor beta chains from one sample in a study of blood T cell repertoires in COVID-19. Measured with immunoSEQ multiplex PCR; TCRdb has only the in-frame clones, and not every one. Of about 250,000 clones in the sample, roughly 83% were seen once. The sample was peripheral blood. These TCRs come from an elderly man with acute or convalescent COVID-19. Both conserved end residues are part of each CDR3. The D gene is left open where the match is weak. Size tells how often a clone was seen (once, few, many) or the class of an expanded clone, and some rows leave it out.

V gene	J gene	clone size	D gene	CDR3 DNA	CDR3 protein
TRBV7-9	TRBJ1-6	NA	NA	TGTGCCAGCAGCTTAGCGCTGAGGAATTCACCCCTCCACTTT	CASSLALRNSPLHF
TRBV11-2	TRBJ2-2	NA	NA	TGTGCCAGCAGCGCCACAGTGGGGAACACCGGGGAGCTGTTTTTT	CASSATVGNTGELFF
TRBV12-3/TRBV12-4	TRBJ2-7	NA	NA	TGTGCCAGCAGTTTAACGGACGCGGGGCAGTACTTC	CASSLTDAGQYF
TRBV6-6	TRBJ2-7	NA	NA	TGTGCCAGCAGTTACGTGAACTTCTACGAGCAGTACTTC	CASSYVNFYEQYF
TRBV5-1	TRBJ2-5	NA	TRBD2	TGCGCCAGCAGCTTGGGGGGACTAGCGGGAGTGTACCAAGAGACCCAGTACTTC	CASSLGGLAGVYQETQYF
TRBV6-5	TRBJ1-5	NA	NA	TGTGCCATCCGGGACAACAATCAGCCCCAGCATTTT	CAIRDNNQPQHF
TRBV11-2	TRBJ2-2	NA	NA	TGTGCCAGCAGCTCCACACGCGGCAGGGTCGGCCGGGAGCTGTTTTTT	CASSSTRGRVGRELFF
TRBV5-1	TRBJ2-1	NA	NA	TGCGCCACCATAAGCGGGCGCCTCAATGAGCAGTTCTTC	CATISGRLNEQFF
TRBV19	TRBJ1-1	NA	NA	TGTGCCAGTAGTATCGGAGGGTTGAACACTGAAGCTTTCTTT	CASSIGGLNTEAFF
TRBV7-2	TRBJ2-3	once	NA	TGTGCCAGCAGCTCCAAACCCGGGCTAGCCACAGATACGCAGTATTTT	CASSSKPGLATDTQYF
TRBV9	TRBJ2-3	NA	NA	TGTGCCAGCAGCGTAGGCGGGCTCTCCAGCGATACGCAGTATTTT	CASSVGGLSSDTQYF
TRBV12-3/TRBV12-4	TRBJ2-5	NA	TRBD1	TGTGCCTGCGGACAGGGGTACCAAGAGACCCAGTACTTC	CACGQGYQETQYF
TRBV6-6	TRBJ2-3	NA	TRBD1	TGTGCCAGCAGTCTCCGGGACAGGGGCACAGATACGCAGTATTTT	CASSLRDRGTDTQYF
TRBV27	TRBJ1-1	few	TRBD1	TGTGCCAGCAGGAGATTGGACAGGGGGCTGAACACTGAAGCTTTCTTT	CASRRLDRGLNTEAFF
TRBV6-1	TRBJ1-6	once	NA	TGTGCCAGCAGTGAAGCGGACATACTTAATTCACCCCTCCACTTT	CASSEADILNSPLHF
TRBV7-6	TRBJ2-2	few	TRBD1	TGTGCCAGCAGCTCCTCTCTCTTTGGACAGGGCAACACCGGGGAGCTGTTTTTT	CASSSSLFGQGNTGELFF
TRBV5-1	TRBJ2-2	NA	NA	TGCGCCAGCAGCTTGCGTACAGGGCAAGGGGAGCTGTTTTTT	CASSLRTGQGELFF
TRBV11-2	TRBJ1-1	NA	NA	TGTGCCAGCAGCTTTAGCGTGAACACTGAAGCTTTCTTT	CASSFSVNTEAFF
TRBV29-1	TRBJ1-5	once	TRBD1	TGCAGCGCCAAGGACAGGACCCTGGGGCCCCAGCATTTT	CSAKDRTLGPQHF
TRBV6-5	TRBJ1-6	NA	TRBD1	TGTGCCAGCAGTTCAACCGGGACAGGGGGCGCTTCACCCCTCCACTTT	CASSSTGTGGASPLHF
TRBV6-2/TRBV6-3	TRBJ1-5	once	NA	TGTGCCAGCAGTTATGCCCAGCAGCCCCAGCATTTT	CASSYAQQPQHF